Listed below are T cell receptor beta chains from one sample, sequenced in a study of T cells after yellow fever vaccination. TCRdb reprocessed the 5' RACE reads with MiXCR, giving one entry per CDR3 protein. The table shows roughly 65,000 distinct CDR3 sequences, with approximately 6.2% occurring only once. The sequenced sample was CD4+ T cells sorted from PBMCs, obtained roughly 15 days after the first yellow fever vaccination. The receptors were gathered from a man aged 18 to 29 who received the YFV17D yellow fever vaccine. Both conserved end residues are part of each CDR3. Fields, in order: J gene, clone size, V gene, D gene, CDR3 DNA, CDR3 protein. D genes are given only for firm matches. Clone sizes are shown as how often the clone was seen (once, few, many) or a class if it is expanded.

J: TRBJ2-2; size: many; V: TRBV5-1; D: TRBD2; DNA: TGCGCCAGCAGCGATCTTCTAGCGGGGAACACCGGGGAGCTGTTTTTT; CDR3: CASSDLLAGNTGELFF
J: TRBJ2-1; size: many; V: TRBV23-1; D: .; DNA: TGCGCCAGCAGTCAATCGGGGAGGAAACCCTTCTACAATGAGCAGTTCTTC; CDR3: CASSQSGRKPFYNEQFF
J: TRBJ2-5; size: many; V: TRBV9; D: .; DNA: TGTGCCAGCAGCGTAAACAGCGGAACGGGTGAGACCCAGTACTTC; CDR3: CASSVNSGTGETQYF
J: TRBJ1-6; size: many; V: TRBV5-1; D: .; DNA: TGCGCCAGCAGCTTGGGGGTTTTGGATTCACCCCTCCACTTT; CDR3: CASSLGVLDSPLHF
J: TRBJ1-2; size: many; V: TRBV18; D: .; DNA: TGTGCCAGCTCAAGTTCGGAGTTCTATGGCTACACCTTC; CDR3: CASSSSEFYGYTF
J: TRBJ2-3; size: many; V: TRBV5-1; D: .; DNA: TGCGCCAGCAGCTTGGGATTTCCCCCAGATACGCAGTATTTT; CDR3: CASSLGFPPDTQYF
J: TRBJ1-1; size: many; V: TRBV5-1; D: .; DNA: TGCGCCAGCCGGCGGGAGGGAACGATGAACACTGAAGCTTTCTTT; CDR3: CASRREGTMNTEAFF
J: TRBJ2-3; size: many; V: TRBV18; D: .; DNA: TGTGCCAGCTCACCGAGCCGGGGCACAGATACGCAGTATTTT; CDR3: CASSPSRGTDTQYF
J: TRBJ2-7; size: many; V: TRBV12-3/TRBV12-4; D: .; DNA: TGTGCCAGCAGTTTAGGTCGGGGGCGCTCCTACGAGCAGTACTTC; CDR3: CASSLGRGRSYEQYF
J: TRBJ1-6; size: few; V: TRBV20-1; D: .; DNA: TGCTGTGCTAGAGATCTTCGGGGAGGAACCTATAATTCACCCCTCCACTTT; CDR3: CCARDLRGGTYNSPLHF
J: TRBJ1-2; size: many; V: TRBV11-2; D: .; DNA: TGTGCCAGCAGCTCCCGGGTTACTAACTATGGCTACACCTTC; CDR3: CASSSRVTNYGYTF
J: TRBJ1-5; size: many; V: TRBV18; D: TRBD1; DNA: TGTGCCAGCTCACTATCGACAGGGAGAGGTCAGCCCCAGCATTTT; CDR3: CASSLSTGRGQPQHF
J: TRBJ2-2; size: many; V: TRBV19; D: TRBD2; DNA: TGTGCCCGGAGACTAGCGGGGGAAGATACCGGGGAGCTGTTTTTT; CDR3: CARRLAGEDTGELFF
J: TRBJ2-5; size: many; V: TRBV12-3/TRBV12-4; D: .; DNA: TGTGCCAGCAGTTTACAGGGGAGGGAGACCCAGTACTTC; CDR3: CASSLQGRETQYF
J: TRBJ2-7; size: many; V: TRBV12-3/TRBV12-4; D: .; DNA: TGTGCCAGCAACCTGGTCGAGGGCAGCTCCTACGAGCAGTACTTC; CDR3: CASNLVEGSSYEQYF
J: TRBJ1-1; size: many; V: TRBV5-1; D: .; DNA: TGCGCCAGCAGCTTGTTCGACTTGGGTAACACTGAAGCTTTCTTT; CDR3: CASSLFDLGNTEAFF
J: TRBJ2-5; size: many; V: TRBV5-5; D: TRBD2; DNA: TGTGCCAGCAGTTTCAGACTAGCGGGGGGGCTGAAGACCCAGTACTTC; CDR3: CASSFRLAGGLKTQYF